This TCR beta chain was sequenced for a study of blood T cell repertoires in COVID-19. Study background: The cDNA or gDNA used as material had been derived from T cells, B-cell-depleted T cells, or PBMCs.

Data came from immunoSEQ multiplex PCR; TCRdb stores just in-frame clones and leaves some out. Of about 260,000 clones detected, 70% to 90% appear once; the ten largest clones hold 4.1%. Trimming removed 0 bases at V and 2 bases at J, with 9 bases between. Germline V lookup: CDR1 SGHNT, CDR2 YYREEE (reference sequence). The CDR3 runs to 15 residues. The sequencing sample was made of PBMCs or T cells enriched from blood (not recorded which). The receptor was derived from a woman in her thirties with acute COVID-19. The chain carries TRBV5-4 and TRBJ1-3, with D hard to call. The DNA of the CDR3 is TGTGCCAGCAGCTTGGCCGGGGTCCCTGGAAACACCATATATTTT. This gives the protein CASSLAGVPGNTIYF.